Below, 8 T cell receptor beta chains from the same sample are listed, as sequenced in a study of blood T cell repertoires in COVID-19. TCRdb's table, derived via immunoSEQ multiplex PCR, lists solely in-frame clones and lacks some. The table records some 260,000 clones, around 87% of them present only once. Sequences were obtained from PBMCs or T cells enriched from blood (not recorded which). The origin of the receptors is a woman aged 25-40 years with acute COVID-19.

In nucleotides, the CDR3 is TGTGCCAGCAGAAACTCCGGGACAGCCGTACCCCTCCACTTT. It is translated as CASRNSGTAVPLHF. The chain uses TRBV5-4 and TRBJ1-6, with 7 bases matching TRBD1. This CDR3 spans 14 amino acids. CDR1 is SGHNT and CDR2 is YYREEE in the germline V gene (reference sequence). V gave up 5 bases and J gave up 12 bases; unmatched junction bases: 11.

The chain couples TRBV11-2 to TRBJ1-2; D not resolved. The CDR3 runs to 13 residues. Germline V CDR1 and CDR2: SGHAT, FQNNGV. Between the trimmed V and J ends, which lost 1 base and 8 bases, there was a span of 11 bases. CDR3 region: CASSLAGGSGYTF. CDR3 DNA: TGTGCCAGCAGCTTAGCCGGAGGGAGCGGCTACACCTTC.

The CDR3 spells CASSRRTGHSGNTIYF. CDR3 sequence (DNA): TGTGCCAGCAGCCGCCGGACAGGGCACTCTGGAAACACCATATATTTT. The chain has TRBV13 and TRBJ1-3, with 8 bases identical to TRBD1. After removal of 5 bases from V and 0 bases from J, the junction contained 6 bases not matched to a gene. The germline V gene has CDR1 PRHDT and CDR2 FYEKMQ (reference sequence). The CDR3 is 16 residues long.

This clone was observed once. The V call is TRBV5-1, the J call TRBJ2-3; 12 bases fit TRBD2. The CDR3 covers 19 residues. Germline CDR1 reads SGHRS; CDR2 reads YFSETQ. V was clipped by 2 bases and J by 0 bases; unmatched bases: 10. The CDR3 region is CASSLTRTSGTPSTDTQYF. The CDR3 nucleotides are TGCGCCAGCAGCTTAACCCGGACTAGCGGGACCCCTAGCACAGATACGCAGTATTTT. Full variable domain (missing parts from reference TRBV5-1 and TRBJ2-3): KAGVTQTPRYLIKTRGQQVTLSCSPISGHRSVSWYQQTPGQGLQFLFEYFSETQRNKGNFPGRFSGRQFSNSRSEMNVSTLELGDSALYLCASSLTRTSGTPSTDTQYFGPGTRLTVL.

V and J are TRBV7-2 and TRBJ2-5; tentatively, D is TRBD1 (7 bases). There are 14 residues in the CDR3. V was clipped by 4 bases and J by 4 bases, with 13 bases between them. Looked up from germline, CDR1 is SGHTA and CDR2 is FQGNSA. CDR3 region: CASSSRQGGETQYF. CDR3 nucleotide sequence: TGTGCCAGCAGCTCCCGACAGGGAGGAGAGACCCAGTACTTC.

This rearrangement joins TRBV4-1 to TRBJ2-5, with D perhaps matching TRBD2 (6 bases). Trimming cost V 0 bases and J 9 bases, with 14 bases left between them. Germline V gene lookup returns CDR1 MGHRA and CDR2 YSYEKL. The CDR3 covers 14 residues. The CDR3 coding sequence is TGCGCCAGCAGCCAAGATAAACGGAGCGGGTCCCAGTACTTC. Its protein is CASSQDKRSGSQYF.

The V call is TRBV6-2 or TRBV6-3, the J call TRBJ1-2, with D unresolved. Germline V CDR1 and CDR2: MNHEY, SVGEGT. The CDR3 has 12 residues. V lost 6 bases, J lost 5 bases, and 10 bases lay in between. DNA of the CDR3: TGTGCCAGCAGCTTGGGCCGATATGGCTACACCTTC. Protein sequence: CASSLGRYGYTF.

This sequence joins TRBV9 and TRBJ2-2, with D perhaps matching TRBD2 (6 bases). The germline CDR1 and CDR2 sequences are SGDLS and YYNGEE. V lost 7 bases to trimming and J lost 1 base, with 23 bases between them. This CDR3 is built from 18 residues. CDR3 sequence reads: CASSRPLRVAENTGELFF. For the CDR3, the DNA is TGTGCCAGCTCCAGGCCCCTAAGAGTAGCGGAGAACACCGGGGAGCTGTTTTTT.